The 22 T cell receptor beta chains below all came from one sample that was sequenced in a study of T cell changes during pregnancy in multiple sclerosis (dated by TCRdb to between 2018 and 2020). The library relied on the immunoSEQ multiplex PCR assay. The source is immuneACCESS, and TCRdb retained only in-frame sequences with V and J called. Part of the clones is not carried over; for the studies checked, unresolved V genes explain less than half of this, and the remainder is unexplained. The sample yields tens of thousands of clones; nearly 95% were counted once. The ten largest account for more than 0.75% of the sample. The sample consisted of peripheral blood, taken in the second trimester of pregnancy. These TCRs come from a female donor in good health, enrolled as a control in a pregnancy study.

V and J are TRBV27 and TRBJ2-3; D gene uncertain. This CDR3 comprises 13 residues. The germline gives CDR1 MNHEY, CDR2 SMNVEV (reference sequence). Trimming shortened V by 5 bases and J by 2 bases, and 8 bases separated the two germline ends. The CDR3 sequence: CASSTPYTDTQYF. CDR3 coding DNA: TGTGCCAGCAGTACACCTTACACAGATACGCAGTATTTT.

The chain couples TRBV21-1 to TRBJ1-1; TRBD1 is the table's D call, not checked against the DNA. TRBV21-1 is termed a pseudogene. The CDR3 has 16 residues. CDR3: CASSFRDRGRGTEAFF. The CDR3 nucleotides read TGTGCCAGCAGCTTCAGAGACAGGGGCCGGGGGACTGAAGCTTTCTTT.

This chain connects TRBV28 to TRBJ2-7; possible D gene TRBD2, 6 bases. The CDR3 length is 13 residues. Trimming removed 4 bases from V and 4 bases from J, with 11 bases in between. CDR1 is MDHEN, CDR2 SYDVKM, per germline. The CDR3 nucleotides read TGTGCCAGCAGTTCCGGGACTCAATACGAGCAGTACTTC. It codes for CASSSGTQYEQYF.

This sequence joins TRBV5-1 and TRBJ2-2, with D hard to call. The V gene lost 2 bases and the J gene lost 0 bases, with 8 bases spanning the gap. Looked up from germline, CDR1 is SGHRS and CDR2 is YFSETQ. This CDR3 has 15 amino acids. In DNA, the CDR3 is TGCGCCAGCAGCTTTCAGACTGCGAACACCGGGGAGCTGTTTTTT. Amino acid sequence: CASSFQTANTGELFF.

The chain joins TRBV29-1 to TRBJ2-1; TRBD2 aligns across 8 bases. CDR1 and CDR2 from the germline V gene are SQVTM and ANQGSEA. The V gene end was trimmed by 1 base and the J gene end by 1 base; junction bases not matched to a gene: 6. This CDR3 is built from 16 residues. CDR3 DNA: TGCAGCGTTGAAGGGACCACTAGCGGTTCCTACAATGAGCAGTTCTTC. Translated, it gives CSVEGTTSGSYNEQFF.

The rearrangement links TRBV7-9 to TRBJ2-2; D perhaps matches TRBD1 (7 bases). The length of the CDR3 is 16 residues. The V and J ends lost 5 bases and 8 bases respectively, with 21 bases between them. Germline loops: CDR1 SEHNR, CDR2 FQNEAQ (reference sequence). The CDR3 protein is CASSPKQGRSSGELFF. DNA for the CDR3: TGTGCCAGCAGCCCGAAACAGGGGAGGTCTTCGGGGGAGCTGTTTTTT.

CDR3 amino acids: CASSLVAGSPDEQYF. The DNA for the CDR3 is TGCGCCAGCAGCTTGGTGGCGGGATCTCCGGACGAGCAGTACTTC. V is TRBV5-1 and J is TRBJ2-7; D is perhaps TRBD2 (6 bases). Trimming shortened V by 0 bases and J by 5 bases, and 15 bases separated the two germline ends. This CDR3 has 15 residues. Germline values: CDR1 SGHRS, CDR2 YFSETQ.

This CDR3 reads CASSLLGRYEQYF. The DNA for the CDR3 is TGTGCCAGCAGTTTATTGGGCAGGTACGAGCAGTACTTC. The rearrangement links TRBV27 to TRBJ2-7, with D uncertain. Germline assignment: CDR1 MNHEY and CDR2 SMNVEV (reference sequence). Deletions cut 1 base from V and 4 bases from J, with 8 bases between. The CDR3 runs 13 residues.

A remark on this clone: The junction departs from germline at one end; a sequencing error may be responsible. The same CDR3 arises from other DNA sequences in this sample as well. The chain carries TRBV27 and TRBJ1-1; TRBD1 is a possible D gene (5 bases). Per germline, CDR1 MNHEY and CDR2 SMNVEV (reference sequence). This CDR3 is 15 amino acids long. The CDR3, as DNA: TGTGCCAGCAGTTTATACGTTGGGGTGGGGGGTGAAGCCTTCTTT. This encodes CASSLYVGVGGEAFF.

This chain uses TRBV5-1 with TRBJ2-5, with 9 bases matching TRBD2. Germline V lookup: CDR1 SGHRS, CDR2 YFSETQ. The CDR3 sequence is 16 residues long. The junction had 8 bases not matched to a gene; V was cut back by 2 bases and J by 3 bases. CDR3 bases: TGCGCCAGCAGCTTATTAGCGGGAGAGGGTGAAGAGACCCAGTACTTC. Encoded protein: CASSLLAGEGEETQYF.

J is TRBJ2-1 and V is TRBV10-3, with no clear D. The germline V and J ends were trimmed by 4 bases and 4 bases, with 14 bases remaining between them. Per germline, CDR1 ENHRY and CDR2 SYGVKD. CDR3 length: 15 amino acids. The CDR3 DNA reads as TGTGCCATCAGTGGGAGCGAGAAGACTTACAATGAGCAGTTCTTC. Its protein is CAISGSEKTYNEQFF.

The chain has TRBV6-5 and TRBJ1-2, with D unclear. The CDR3 runs to 13 residues. Trimming took 3 bases from V and 8 from J, leaving 13 bases between them. Germline CDR1 reads MNHEY; CDR2 reads SVGAGI. The DNA for the CDR3 is TGTGCCAGCAGTTATGCGGGTGCGGTAGGCTACACCTTC. This encodes CASSYAGAVGYTF.

The gene calls are TRBV29-1 and TRBJ1-2, with TRBD1 as a possible D gene (5 bases). This CDR3 is built from 12 residues. The V end was cut by 7 bases, the J end by 6 bases, with 15 bases between. Germline lookup yields CDR1 SQVTM and CDR2 ANQGSEA. The CDR3, as DNA: TGCAGCGGGGGGGAGGGAACGGATGGCTACACCTTC. Its translation is CSGGEGTDGYTF.

The chain has TRBV7-9 and TRBJ2-7, with D possibly matching TRBD2 (6 bases). This CDR3 contains 13 residues. Trimming removed 5 bases from V and 3 bases from J, with 11 bases in between. CDR1 is SEHNR and CDR2 is FQNEAQ in the germline V gene (reference sequence). The CDR3 spells CASSPPTSYEQYF. The CDR3 DNA is TGTGCCAGCAGCCCGCCGACTAGCTACGAGCAGTACTTC.

In regard to this clone: The sample contains more than one DNA sequence encoding this CDR3. J is TRBJ1-1 and V is TRBV25-1; D remains ambiguous. There are 10 residues in the CDR3. CDR1 is MGHDK, CDR2 SYGVNS, per germline. CDR3 bases: TGTGCTATGTTCGGCACTGAAGCTTTCTTT. Protein product: CAMFGTEAFF.

The chain uses TRBV28 and TRBJ2-5; maybe TRBD2 (7 bases). The length of the CDR3 is 15 residues. Germline V gene lookup returns CDR1 MDHEN and CDR2 SYDVKM. Trimming stripped 7 bases from V and 5 bases from J, with 20 bases between. The CDR3 DNA reads as TGTGCCAGCATAGGCCCCCGGGGGGCTTTGGAGACCCAGTACTTC. It is translated as CASIGPRGALETQYF.

CDR3 loop: CASSLAFRAQETQYF. The CDR3 DNA is TGCGCCAGCAGCTTGGCCTTCAGGGCGCAAGAGACCCAGTACTTC. The chain couples TRBV5-1 to TRBJ2-5; D is possibly TRBD1 (5 bases). Germline CDR1 reads SGHRS; CDR2 reads YFSETQ. The CDR3 extends over 15 amino acids. The V gene lost 0 bases and the J gene lost 2 bases, with 11 bases spanning the gap.

The rearrangement uses TRBV5-4 and TRBJ2-3, with TRBD2 identical over 8 bases. From germline, CDR1 is SGHNT and CDR2 YYREEE (reference sequence). The ends lost 4 bases at V and 4 bases at J; junction bases unmatched: 8. The CDR3 totals 15 residues. The CDR3 here is CASSGGRTTADTQYF. In DNA form, the CDR3 reads TGTGCCAGCAGCGGCGGGAGGACCACCGCAGATACGCAGTATTTT.

The chain has TRBV30 and TRBJ2-1; 12 nucleotides match TRBD2. In germline, CDR1 is GTSNPN, CDR2 SVGIG (reference sequence). This CDR3 has 17 amino acids. V lost 1 base and J lost 5; bases outside the gene matches: 9. CDR3: CAWSGASGRAGNNEQFF. The CDR3 DNA reads TGTGCCTGGAGTGGGGCTAGCGGGAGGGCCGGGAACAATGAGCAGTTCTTC.

The chain employs TRBV5-1 and TRBJ2-3, with D possibly being TRBD2 (6 bases). Germline V gene data show CDR1 as SGHRS and CDR2 as YFSETQ. The V end was cut by 4 bases, the J end by 0 bases, with 12 bases between. The CDR3 loop spans 15 amino acids. The CDR3 sequence is CASSSGGTSTDTQYF. CDR3 nucleotide sequence: TGCGCCAGCAGCAGTGGGGGGACTAGCACAGATACGCAGTATTTT. Using reference TRBV5-1 and TRBJ2-3 for the parts outside the CDR3, the full variable domain is KAGVTQTPRYLIKTRGQQVTLSCSPISGHRSVSWYQQTPGQGLQFLFEYFSETQRNKGNFPGRFSGRQFSNSRSEMNVSTLELGDSALYLCASSSGGTSTDTQYFGPGTRLTVL.

V gene TRBV2 combines with J gene TRBJ2-5, with 7 positions matching TRBD1. Germline CDR1 SNHLY, CDR2 FYNNEI. The V and J ends lost 9 bases and 1 base, in that order; junction bases with no gene match: 5. The CDR3 is 13 amino acids. The CDR3 loop reads CASRKGAQETQYF. Written as DNA, the CDR3 is TGTGCCAGTCGCAAGGGGGCCCAAGAGACCCAGTACTTC.

The rearrangement links TRBV6-1 to TRBJ1-5, with D maybe TRBD1 (5 bases). There are 13 residues in the CDR3. Germline V gives CDR1 MNHNS, CDR2 SASEGT. Trimming removed 6 bases from V and 6 bases from J, with 12 bases in between. In DNA, the CDR3 is TGTGCCAGCAGATTAGGGGAAGGTCAGCCCCAGCATTTT. Its protein is CASRLGEGQPQHF.